This record concerns one T cell receptor beta chain sequence. This sample was taken from a study of blood T cell repertoires in COVID-19. Whole-study context: Spain, Italy and the United States supplied samples that represented acute and convalescent COVID-19. The analysed material was cDNA or gDNA that came from T cells, B-cell-depleted T cells, or PBMCs.

In the original workflow: Amplification of reference gene primers was used by the study to estimate nucleated cell counts. The assay was immunoSEQ multiplex PCR, and TCRdb's table has in-frame clones only and misses some. V, J and clone size are taken as reported in that table, and D and trimming were inferred from the DNA itself. The table records about 100,000 clones, approximately 80% of them present only once. CDR1 is LNHDA, CDR2 SQIVND, per germline (reference sequence). V lost 0 bases and J lost 0, with 5 bases in between. The CDR3 runs to 14 residues. Source material: peripheral blood. This sequence was found in a man in his 70s with active or convalescent COVID-19. The rearrangement uses TRBV19 and TRBJ1-1, with D uncertain. CDR3 DNA sequence: TGTGCCAGTAGTATAGACAGTGTGAACACTGAAGCTTTCTTT. Its translation: CASSIDSVNTEAFF.